This entry lists 8 T cell receptor beta chains sequenced from one sample in a study of identical twins. Using its own MiXCR run on the 5' RACE reads, TCRdb lists one record per CDR3 protein. The table shows roughly 690,000 distinct CDR3 sequences, with approximately 6% occurring only once. The sequenced material came from naive T cells sorted from blood. The receptors were sampled from a young man in good health.

The CDR3 protein is CASSQGGSVYEQYF. DNA of the CDR3: TGTGCCAGCAGCCAAGGGGGGAGCGTCTACGAGCAGTACTTC. The rearrangement uses TRBV3-1 and TRBJ2-7, with D perhaps matching TRBD1 or TRBD2 (5 bases each). V lost 1 base and J lost 3, with 10 bases in between. The CDR3 runs 14 residues. CDR1 LGHDT and CDR2 YNNKEL come from the germline V gene (reference sequence).

This clonotype has a count of ten or more. J is TRBJ1-6 and V is TRBV12-3 or TRBV12-4; 10 bases fit TRBD1. The V gene end was trimmed by 6 bases and the J gene end by 9 bases; junction bases not matched to a gene: 5. The CDR3 length is 14 residues. For the CDR3, the DNA is TGTGCCAGCAGCCAGAGGACAGGGGGTTCACCCCTCCACTTT. Its protein product is CASSQRTGGSPLHF.

The table lists this clonotype with a few counts. The genes are TRBV5-1 and TRBJ2-4; 9 bases map to TRBD2. The germline V gene encodes CDR1 SGHRS and CDR2 YFSETQ. Germline trimming cut 5 bases from V and 4 bases from J; bases unmatched to any gene: 16. The CDR3 runs 18 residues. DNA of the CDR3: TGCGCCAGCAGGTGGACCGGAGGGGCTAGCGGGAAGAAAAACATTCAGTACTTC. Amino acids: CASRWTGGASGKKNIQYF.

This chain connects TRBV28 to TRBJ2-7; 13 positions agree with TRBD2. CDR1 is MDHEN, CDR2 SYDVKM, per germline. Trimming took 5 bases from V and 1 from J; bases not matched to a gene: 11. The CDR3 extends over 18 amino acids. DNA of the CDR3: TGTGCCAGCAGTCCCGGGACTAGCGGGATGGTTCTGTCCTACGAGCAGTACTTC. Translation: CASSPGTSGMVLSYEQYF.

This clonotype was detected many times. The V and J genes are TRBV20-1 and TRBJ2-2; D remains unclear. Trimming removed 3 bases at V and 0 bases at J, with 11 bases between. There are 15 residues in the CDR3. Germline V lookup: CDR1 DFQATT, CDR2 SNEGSKA (reference sequence). The CDR3 sequence is CSASYGPANTGELFF. DNA of the CDR3: TGCAGTGCTAGTTACGGGCCTGCGAACACCGGGGAGCTGTTTTTT.

This clonotype was counted many times. In DNA form, the CDR3 reads TGCGCCAGCAGGTTTGGGGGCGCGGGCTACGAGCAGTACTTC. Protein: CASRFGGAGYEQYF. V and J are TRBV5-1 and TRBJ2-7; D is possibly TRBD1 (6 bases). The V end was cut by 5 bases, the J end by 3 bases, with 15 bases between. CDR1 and CDR2 (germline): SGHRS, YFSETQ. The CDR3 loop spans 14 amino acids.

At least ten counts were recorded for this clonotype. V usage is TRBV7-6 and J usage is TRBJ2-1; the D gene is possibly TRBD2 (6 bases). The germline CDR1 and CDR2 sequences are SGHVS and FNYEAQ. Trimming removed 3 bases from V and 12 bases from J, with 15 bases in between. This CDR3 has 13 residues. The CDR3 nucleotides read TGTGCCAGCAGCTTCACCGGCCCGGAGGGGCAGTTCTTC. Protein: CASSFTGPEGQFF. Variable domain in full (rest from reference TRBV7-6 and TRBJ2-1): GAGVSQSPRYKVTKRGQDVALRCDPISGHVSLYWYRQALGQGPEFLTYFNYEAQQDKSGLPNDRFSAERPEGSISTLTIQRTEQRDSAMYRCASSFTGPEGQFFGPGTRLTVL.

Concerning this clonotype itself: This could be a read error, since a much larger clone is one nucleotide away. V gene TRBV29-1 combines with J gene TRBJ1-2, with 7 bases that match TRBD1. Germline-derived CDR1 and CDR2 are SQVTM and ANQGSEA. CDR3 length equals 13 residues. The CDR3 DNA reads TGCAGCGTCCCGACAGGGTGGAGCTATGGCTACAGCTTC. Its translation is CSVPTGWSYGYSF. The full variable domain, with the rest looked up from reference TRBV29-1 and TRBJ1-2, is SAVISQKPSRDICQRGTSLTIQCQVDSQVTMMFWYRQQPGQSLTLIATANQGSEATYESGFVIDKFPISRPNLTFSTLTVSNMSPEDSSIYLCSVPTGWSYGYSFGSGTRLTVV.